This record looks at one T cell receptor beta chain sequence and its context. Its target is unknown. The data are from a study of T cell responses to AZD1222 COVID-19 vaccine. General study findings and limits: Per reports, nearly half of all spike-specific TCRs target regions that are unmutated in variants.

The germline gives CDR1 MNHEY, CDR2 SVGAGI. Trimming removed 2 bases at V and 2 bases at J, with 4 bases between. The CDR3 totals 13 residues. Sequencing used immunoSEQ multiplex PCR; TCRdb keeps in-frame clones, though not all of them. The sample includes more than 90,000 clones, roughly 90% seen only once; the top ten take approximately 16%. The receptor's source is an adult in good health. The chain joins TRBV6-5 to TRBJ1-3; no reliable D call. The sequencing here drew on peripheral blood, taken on day 0 of AZD1222 vaccination. The DNA of the CDR3 is TGTGCCAGCAGTTACGTTACTGGAAACACCATATATTTT. Its translation: CASSYVTGNTIYF.